Listed here are 22 T cell receptor beta chains from one sample, sequenced in a study of blood T cell repertoires in COVID-19. Some clones are missing from TCRdb's copy, which holds only in-frame ones; the method was immunoSEQ multiplex PCR. The table has 200,000 to 300,000 clones, 84% seen once. The sample comprised peripheral blood. Every receptor here comes from a human donor in a cohort sampled during active COVID-19.

The chain recombines TRBV7-9 with TRBJ1-2; no firm D call. The CDR3 has 13 residues. V was trimmed by 1 base and J by 3 bases, leaving 6 bases between them. Germline loops: CDR1 SEHNR, CDR2 FQNEAQ (reference sequence). DNA for the CDR3: TGTGCCAGCAGCTTAGGCAGGCACTATGGCTACACCTTC. Its translation is CASSLGRHYGYTF.

This clone showed up just once. The genes are TRBV4-1 and TRBJ2-7, with no clear D. Germline loops: CDR1 MGHRA, CDR2 YSYEKL. The CDR3 is 14 amino acids. Trimming cost V 0 bases and J 7 bases, with 13 bases left between them. The DNA of the CDR3 is TGCGCCAGCAGCCAAGACATAGTTACGTTGGAGCAGTACTTC. This codes for CASSQDIVTLEQYF.

The rearrangement joins TRBV25-1 to TRBJ1-1; 8 nucleotides match TRBD1. The CDR3 loop spans 15 amino acids. Germline-derived CDR1 and CDR2 are MGHDK and SYGVNS. Trimming at V came to 4 bases and at J to 3 bases, leaving 7 bases not matched to a gene. CDR3 nucleotides: TGTGCCAGCAGTGGAGTGGACAGGGAGGACACTGAAGCTTTCTTT. Translation: CASSGVDREDTEAFF.

The chain is built from TRBV28 and TRBJ2-3, with TRBD2 as a possible D gene (5 bases). The germline V and J ends were trimmed by 6 bases and 1 base, with 17 bases remaining between them. This CDR3 has 16 amino acids. Germline CDR1 MDHEN, CDR2 SYDVKM. In nucleotides, the CDR3 is TGTGCCAGCAGCCAGTCGGGGTTCTCTGGCACAGATACGCAGTATTTT. Translation: CASSQSGFSGTDTQYF.

This chain connects TRBV19 to TRBJ1-2, with D hard to call. CDR3 length: 15 residues. The V end was cut by 1 base, the J end by 0 bases, with 9 bases between. Germline CDR1 reads LNHDA; CDR2 reads SQIVND (reference sequence). CDR3 bases: TGTGCCAGTAGTATAGTGACACTTCCTAACTATGGCTACACCTTC. The encoded protein is CASSIVTLPNYGYTF.

The chain couples TRBV3-1 (or the pseudogene TRBV3-2) to TRBJ2-1; 9 bases are a match to TRBD1. CDR1 and CDR2 from the germline V gene are LGHDT and YNNKEL (reference sequence). J was trimmed by 5 bases and V by 4 bases; bases with no gene match: 6. The CDR3 sequence is 15 residues long. The CDR3 here is CASSPSNRGHNEQFF. Here the CDR3 DNA reads TGTGCCAGCAGCCCCTCGAACAGGGGGCACAATGAGCAGTTCTTC.

The chain recombines TRBV11-2 with TRBJ1-6; D is perhaps TRBD1 (6 bases). CDR3 size: 16 residues. Germline lookup yields CDR1 SGHAT and CDR2 FQNNGV. Trimming stripped 5 bases from V and 6 bases from J, with 17 bases between. CDR3 sequence reads: CASSPRPGRGNSPLHF. For the CDR3, the DNA is TGTGCCAGCAGCCCCCGCCCGGGCAGGGGTAATTCACCCCTCCACTTT. Full variable domain (missing parts from reference TRBV11-2 and TRBJ1-6): EAGVAQSPRYKIIEKRQSVAFWCNPISGHATLYWYQQILGQGPKLLIQFQNNGVVDDSQLPKDRFSAERLKGVDSTLKIQPAKLEDSAVYLCASSPRPGRGNSPLHFGNGTRLTVT.

This chain connects TRBV27 to TRBJ1-1, with 8 bases matching TRBD1. CDR1 and CDR2 (germline): MNHEY, SMNVEV (reference sequence). V lost 5 bases and J lost 1; bases outside the gene matches: 3. There are 14 residues in the CDR3. DNA of the CDR3: TGTGCCAGCAGTCGGACAGGGCGGAACACTGAAGCTTTCTTT. Protein product: CASSRTGRNTEAFF.

The rearrangement links TRBV5-1 to TRBJ2-7; TRBD2 aligns across 7 bases. Germline V gives CDR1 SGHRS, CDR2 YFSETQ. CDR3 size: 15 residues. Trimming took 2 bases from V and 11 from J; bases not matched to a gene: 16. The CDR3 coding sequence is TGCGCCAGCAGCTTAAAAGGACCAGGCAATGGGGGGGAGTACTTC. Encoded protein: CASSLKGPGNGGEYF.

This clone was observed a few times. The J gene is TRBJ1-2, the V gene TRBV6-5, with D maybe TRBD1 (5 bases). V lost 4 bases to trimming and J lost 3 bases, with 12 bases between them. Germline CDR1 MNHEY, CDR2 SVGAGI. CDR3 size: 14 residues. In DNA form, the CDR3 reads TGTGCCAGCAGTTTCGGCAGGGCCGACTATGGCTACACCTTC. Amino acid sequence: CASSFGRADYGYTF.

A few counts support this clone. This chain connects TRBV2 to TRBJ1-1, with D possibly matching TRBD1 (6 bases). CDR1 is SNHLY, CDR2 FYNNEI, per germline. Deletions cut 0 bases from V and 6 bases from J, with 11 bases between. This CDR3 region has 14 residues. CDR3 DNA: TGTGCCAGCAGTGAAGCGTGGGCAGGGGCTGAAGCTTTCTTT. Translated: CASSEAWAGAEAFF.

About this clone itself: The junction and the germline gene differ at one end; a read error may be behind it. The chain couples TRBV7-7 to TRBJ1-1; D is perhaps TRBD1 (5 bases). The CDR3 loop spans 14 amino acids. Germline CDR1 SSHAT, CDR2 FNYEAQ (reference sequence). For the CDR3, the DNA is TGTGCTAGCAGCCCAGTGGGGCAGAACACTGAAGCTTTCTTT. Translating gives CASSPVGQNTEAFF.

The chain carries TRBV7-6 and TRBJ2-5, with 9 bases lining up with TRBD2. The CDR3 length is 14 residues. Germline V gene data show CDR1 as SGHVS and CDR2 as FNYEAQ. Unmatched junction bases numbered 1, after V lost 0 bases and J lost 5 bases. The CDR3 protein is CASSLAAGGETQYF. In DNA, the CDR3 is TGTGCCAGCAGCTTAGCGGCGGGAGGGGAGACCCAGTACTTC.

This clone was recorded a few times. The J gene is TRBJ1-1, the V gene TRBV19, with a possible D match to TRBD1 (6 bases). Trimming took off 6 bases at V and 2 bases at J, with 13 bases between the two ends. Germline assignment: CDR1 LNHDA and CDR2 SQIVND (reference sequence). This CDR3 contains 14 residues. The CDR3 DNA is TGTGCCAGTAGACCGGGACACAGAAACACTGAAGCTTTCTTT. It translates to CASRPGHRNTEAFF.

The chain joins TRBV19 to TRBJ2-1; 10 bases are shared with TRBD2. V was pared by 7 bases and J by 4 bases, with 4 bases of the junction left unmatched. CDR1 LNHDA and CDR2 SQIVND come from the germline V gene (reference sequence). The CDR3 is 14 amino acids. This CDR3 reads CASTLAGVYNEQFF. The CDR3 DNA follows: TGTGCCAGTACCCTAGCGGGAGTTTACAATGAGCAGTTCTTC.

This rearrangement joins TRBV28 to TRBJ1-2; D is possibly TRBD1 (6 bases). The V gene lost 7 bases and the J gene lost 0 bases, with 18 bases spanning the gap. This CDR3 has 16 residues. Germline V gene data show CDR1 as MDHEN and CDR2 as SYDVKM. CDR3 coding DNA: TGTGCCAGCACCACTTGGGGGGGGGCCACTAACTATGGCTACACCTTC. This codes for CASTTWGGATNYGYTF.

The chain recombines TRBV3-1 (or the pseudogene TRBV3-2) with TRBJ2-3; 12 nucleotides line up with TRBD2. In germline, CDR1 is LGHDT, CDR2 YNNKEL (reference sequence). V shed 6 bases, J shed 8 bases, and the junction held 12 bases outside the gene matches. This CDR3 region has 16 residues. The CDR3 sequence is CASSLRLAGAAVTQYF. The CDR3 DNA reads as TGTGCCAGCAGTCTTCGACTAGCGGGGGCCGCTGTTACGCAGTATTTT.

This chain joins TRBV19 and TRBJ1-1, with D uncertain. V lost 0 bases and J 2 bases, leaving 13 bases between the germline ends. CDR1 is LNHDA and CDR2 is SQIVND in the germline V gene (reference sequence). The CDR3 extends over 16 amino acids. CDR3 amino acids: CASSIDYSGFNTEAFF. The CDR3 DNA sequence: TGTGCCAGTAGTATAGATTATTCGGGGTTTAACACTGAAGCTTTCTTT. The complete variable domain, with remaining parts taken from reference TRBV19 and TRBJ1-1, reads DGGITQSPKYLFRKEGQNVTLSCEQNLNHDAMYWYRQDPGQGLRLIYYSQIVNDFQKGDIAEGYSVSREKKESFPLTVTSAQKNPTAFYLCASSIDYSGFNTEAFFGQGTRLTVV.

V is TRBV18 and J is TRBJ2-2; TRBD1 aligns across 8 bases. The J segment lost 0 bases and the V segment lost 3 bases, leaving 3 bases of the junction unmatched. The CDR3 has 16 amino acids. The V gene's germline CDR1 is KGHSH and CDR2 LQKENI. As DNA, the CDR3 is TGTGCCAGCTCACCGACAGGGGTACCGAACACCGGGGAGCTGTTTTTT. It codes for CASSPTGVPNTGELFF.

This chain joins TRBV24-1 and TRBJ2-1; perhaps TRBD2 as D (5 bases). V was clipped by 3 bases and J by 8 bases, with 13 bases between them. This CDR3 has 14 residues. Germline V gene lookup returns CDR1 KGHDR and CDR2 SFDVKD. DNA of the CDR3: TGTGCCACCAGTGATCGAGGGAGATTCGATGAGCAGTTCTTC. Translated: CATSDRGRFDEQFF.

Regarding this clone: The junction departs from the called germline gene at one end, perhaps through a read error. V is TRBV7-7 and J is TRBJ2-7, with D perhaps TRBD2 (6 bases). This CDR3 spans 13 amino acids. CDR1 is SSHAT, CDR2 FNYEAQ, per germline (reference sequence). The CDR3 DNA sequence: TGTGCTAGCAGCAGTTTGGAGGGAGGCGAGCAGTACTTC. It is translated as CASSSLEGGEQYF. The whole variable domain, filled in from reference TRBV7-7 and TRBJ2-7, reads GAGVSQSPRYKVTKRGQDVTLRCDPISSHATLYWYQQALGQGPEFLTYFNYEAQPDKSGLPSDRFSAERPEGSISTLTIQRTEQRDSAMYRCASSSLEGGEQYFGPGTRLTVT.

The chain is built from TRBV28 and TRBJ1-1; weak D call: TRBD1 (5 bases). The V end was cut by 3 bases, the J end by 8 bases, with 10 bases between. This CDR3 is built from 12 residues. From germline, CDR1 is MDHEN and CDR2 SYDVKM. CDR3 protein: CASSFGAKEAFF. For the CDR3, the DNA is TGTGCCAGCAGTTTTGGGGCGAAGGAAGCTTTCTTT.